Detailed here is one TCR beta chain. The sample originates from a study of identical twins. TCRdb re-analysed the 5' RACE reads in MiXCR, keeping a single row per CDR3 protein. The sample shows hundreds of thousands of distinct CDR3 sequences, about 20% of them seen only once. A further study also used this sample, focusing on T cells expressing NK-cell markers. From that report: Anti-gamma-delta TCR antibody use in several experiments restricted sorting to alpha-beta TCR T cells.

The sequenced sample consisted of PBMCs. The source is a woman aged 18 to 35 in good health.

CDR3 protein: CASSQEMGGANVLTF. In nucleotides, the CDR3 is TGCGCCAGCAGCCAAGAAATGGGTGGGGCCAACGTCCTGACTTTC. The chain is built from TRBV4-3 and TRBJ2-6, with D hard to call. The germline V gene has CDR1 LGHNA and CDR2 YSLEER. V lost 0 bases and J 3 bases, leaving 6 bases between the germline ends. The CDR3 contains 15 residues.